Listed below are T cell receptor beta chains from one sample, sequenced in a study of cytomegalovirus exposure and HLA in healthy donors. The data were produced by immunoSEQ multiplex PCR, yet TCRdb's version contains in-frame clones alone and is incomplete. This sample carries 190,000 or so clones, 84% of them seen once, and the ten largest clones take 2.8%. The sample consisted of PBMCs. The receptors derive from a woman between 18 and 29 years old in good health and CMV-seropositive. Each CDR3 is given with its conserved first and last residue. Fields, in order: clone size, CDR3 length, J gene, D gene, V gene, CDR3 DNA, CDR3 protein. D genes are given only for firm matches. For some rows the clone size is stated as once, few or many, or as a class when expanded; others skip it.

size: .
length: 12
J: TRBJ2-3
D: .
V: TRBV29-1
DNA: TGCAGCGTTTGTCCCGGCACAGATACGCAGTATTTT
CDR3: CSVCPGTDTQYF

size: .
length: 12
J: TRBJ1-2
D: .
V: TRBV29-1
DNA: TGCAGCGTTGAAGTCAGGGCCTATGGCTACACCTTC
CDR3: CSVEVRAYGYTF

size: .
length: 15
J: TRBJ2-3
D: TRBD2
V: TRBV5-1
DNA: TGCGCCAGCACACTGACTAGCGTCGGCACAGATACGCAGTATTTT
CDR3: CASTLTSVGTDTQYF

size: .
length: 14
J: TRBJ2-5
D: TRBD1
V: TRBV29-1
DNA: TGCAGCGCCAAGGGACAGGGGTTTGGAGAGACCCAGTACTTC
CDR3: CSAKGQGFGETQYF

size: .
length: 14
J: TRBJ1-2
D: .
V: TRBV5-1
DNA: TGCGCCAGCAGGGGCCAGGGAGGTTTGGACGGCTACACCTTC
CDR3: CASRGQGGLDGYTF

size: .
length: 14
J: TRBJ1-1
D: TRBD1
V: TRBV6-6
DNA: TGTGCCAGCTCCTTAGGGGGCATGGGAACTGAAGCTTTCTTT
CDR3: CASSLGGMGTEAFF

size: .
length: 13
J: TRBJ1-2
D: .
V: TRBV6-6
DNA: TGTGCCAGCAGTACGGCGGCGACTTATGGCTACACCTTC
CDR3: CASSTAATYGYTF

size: .
length: 14
J: TRBJ2-3
D: .
V: TRBV4-1
DNA: TGCGCCAGCAGCCAAGCTACACGGGGGGATACGCAGTATTTT
CDR3: CASSQATRGDTQYF

size: .
length: 16
J: TRBJ2-1
D: TRBD2
V: TRBV2
DNA: TGTGCCAGCAGTCCTAGCGGGGGAGCTTCCTACAATGAGCAGTTCTTC
CDR3: CASSPSGGASYNEQFF

size: .
length: 13
J: TRBJ2-7
D: .
V: TRBV7-8
DNA: TGTGCCAGCAGCTCAGGGGTCCTCTACGAGCAGTACTTC
CDR3: CASSSGVLYEQYF

size: .
length: 14
J: TRBJ1-3
D: .
V: TRBV7-2
DNA: TGTGCCAGCAGCCAACAGGGAACTGGAAACACCATATATTTT
CDR3: CASSQQGTGNTIYF

size: .
length: 16
J: TRBJ2-5
D: TRBD2
V: TRBV5-1
DNA: TGCGCCAGCAGCTTGGTGGGTAGCGGGACCCAAGAGACCCAGTACTTC
CDR3: CASSLVGSGTQETQYF

size: few
length: 15
J: TRBJ2-5
D: .
V: TRBV5-4
DNA: TGTGCCAGCAGTTCCCCTGGGGGCAGACAAGAGACCCAGTACTTC
CDR3: CASSSPGGRQETQYF

size: .
length: 16
J: TRBJ1-2
D: .
V: TRBV21-1
DNA: TGTGCCAGCAGCAGGGTCCTTGGACAGGGATCTTTTGGCTACACCTTC
CDR3: CASSRVLGQGSFGYTF

size: once
length: 14
J: TRBJ2-1
D: .
V: TRBV11-2
DNA: TGTGCCAGCAGCTTGACGGACACCTACAATGAGCAGTTCTTC
CDR3: CASSLTDTYNEQFF

size: few
length: 15
J: TRBJ1-1
D: TRBD1
V: TRBV5-1
DNA: TGCGCCAGCAGCCCAGGACAGGGGGGGAACACTGAAGCTTTCTTT
CDR3: CASSPGQGGNTEAFF

size: .
length: 15
J: TRBJ2-7
D: TRBD1
V: TRBV7-6
DNA: TGTGCCAGCAGCTTAGAGGGGGCGGTGGCCTACGAGCAGTACTTC
CDR3: CASSLEGAVAYEQYF

size: .
length: 13
J: TRBJ1-1
D: TRBD1
V: TRBV10-3
DNA: TGTGCCATCAGTGAGGACAGGGGGCCTGAAGCTTTCTTT
CDR3: CAISEDRGPEAFF

size: .
length: 15
J: TRBJ2-3
D: .
V: TRBV27
DNA: TGTGCCAGCAGTTTTCGGGGGGCTAGCACAGATACGCAGTATTTT
CDR3: CASSFRGASTDTQYF

size: .
length: 14
J: TRBJ1-2
D: .
V: TRBV6-1
DNA: TGTGCCAGCAGTCTGACATCACGGGATCATGGCTACACCTTC
CDR3: CASSLTSRDHGYTF

size: .
length: 13
J: TRBJ2-7
D: TRBD2
V: TRBV5-1
DNA: TGCGCCAGCAGCTTTAGCGGGGGCAAAGAGCAGTACTTC
CDR3: CASSFSGGKEQYF

size: few
length: 24
J: TRBJ1-1
D: .
V: TRBV12-5
DNA: TGTGCTAGTGGTTTGGTAAGGAGGACGTTTGAGGACAGAGCCCGGGGGGCTGTCAATGCTGAAGCTTTCTTT
CDR3: CASGLVRRTFEDRARGAVNAEAFF